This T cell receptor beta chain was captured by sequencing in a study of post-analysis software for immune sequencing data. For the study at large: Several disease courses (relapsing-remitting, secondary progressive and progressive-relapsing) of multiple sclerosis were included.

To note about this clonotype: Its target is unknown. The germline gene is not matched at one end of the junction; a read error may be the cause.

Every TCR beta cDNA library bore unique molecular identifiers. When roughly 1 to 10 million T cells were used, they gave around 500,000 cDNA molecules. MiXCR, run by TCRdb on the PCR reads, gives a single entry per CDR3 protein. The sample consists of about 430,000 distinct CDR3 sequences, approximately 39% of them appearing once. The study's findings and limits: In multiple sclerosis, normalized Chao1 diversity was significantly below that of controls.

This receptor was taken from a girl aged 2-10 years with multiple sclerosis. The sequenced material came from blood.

The CDR3 DNA is TGTGCTAGCAGCTTTTCTCGGGGGTTTGACAGGGTCGGAAGAAGATCCTATGGCTACACCTTC. Protein sequence: CASSFSRGFDRVGRRSYGYTF. The chain links TRBV7-7 to TRBJ1-2, with 7 bases lining up with TRBD1. The CDR3 has 21 amino acids. Germline assignment: CDR1 SSHAT and CDR2 FNYEAQ (reference sequence).